This T cell receptor beta chain is from a study of blood T cells in healthy people across ages. The authors ran a second PCR of about 7 to 12 cycles using a sample-barcoded 5' primer and a J-beta primer mix. Every individual sample yielded 2.5 million or more paired-end reads (each containing CDR3). Each CDR3 protein is one row after TCRdb ran MiXCR on the 5' RACE reads. The sample lists 550,000 to 750,000 distinct CDR3 sequences, around 21% occurring once. Concerning this clonotype: The junction and the germline gene differ at one end; a read error may be behind it.

This CDR3 contains 12 residues. CDR1 is SQVTM and CDR2 is ANQGSEA in the germline V gene. The chain employs TRBV29-1 and TRBJ2-5; tentatively, D is TRBD1 (6 bases). The source material was blood. This clonotype was obtained from a man aged 65 to 85 in good health. CDR3 bases: TGCAGCGTTGCGACAGGTCAAGAGACCCAGTGCTTC. This gives the protein CSVATGQETQCF.